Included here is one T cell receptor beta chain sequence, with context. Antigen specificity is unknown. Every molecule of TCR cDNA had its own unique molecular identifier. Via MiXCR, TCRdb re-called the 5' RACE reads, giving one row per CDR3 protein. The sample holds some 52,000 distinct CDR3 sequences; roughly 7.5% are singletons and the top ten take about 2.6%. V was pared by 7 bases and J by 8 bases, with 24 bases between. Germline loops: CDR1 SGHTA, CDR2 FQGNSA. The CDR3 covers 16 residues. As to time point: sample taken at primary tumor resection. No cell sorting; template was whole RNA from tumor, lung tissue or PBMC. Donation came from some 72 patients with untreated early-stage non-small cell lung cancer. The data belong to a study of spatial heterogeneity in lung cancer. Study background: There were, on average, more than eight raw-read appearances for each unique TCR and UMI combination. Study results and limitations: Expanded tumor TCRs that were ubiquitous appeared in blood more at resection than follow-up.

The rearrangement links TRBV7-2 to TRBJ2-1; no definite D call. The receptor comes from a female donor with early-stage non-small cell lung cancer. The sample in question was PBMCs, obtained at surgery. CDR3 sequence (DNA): TGTGCCAGCACCCTTCGGGCTCTCCCCACACACGATGAGCAGTTCTTC. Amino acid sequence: CASTLRALPTHDEQFF.